The 3 T cell receptor beta chains presented below share a single source sample, sequenced in a study of CD8 T cells in Susac syndrome. Roughly 0.45 to 1 ug RNA was reverse transcribed with random hexamers. TCRdb re-analysed the immunoSEQ multiplex PCR reads in MiXCR, keeping a single row per CDR3 protein. The repertoire holds 250,000 to 300,000 distinct CDR3 sequences, with around 85% as singletons. Sequencing was done on a sample of CD8+ T cells from PBMCs. The receptors stem from a human donor with multiple sclerosis.

The chain couples TRBV24-1 to TRBJ2-3; possible D gene TRBD1, 5 bases. The CDR3 is 16 residues long. The V end was cut by 3 bases, the J end by 1 base, with 13 bases between. Germline V gives CDR1 KGHDR, CDR2 SFDVKD. This chain's CDR3 is CATSDRSGAGTDTQYF. CDR3 bases: TGTGCCACCAGTGATCGGTCTGGGGCAGGCACAGATACGCAGTATTTT.

The J gene is TRBJ2-7, the V gene TRBV7-2, with a weak D call TRBD1 (6 bases). The CDR3 has 14 amino acids. Looked up from germline, CDR1 is SGHTA and CDR2 is FQGNSA. Trimming removed 4 bases from V and 9 bases from J, with 19 bases in between. CDR3: CASSYPGTSYWQYF. The CDR3 DNA reads TGTGCCAGCAGCTACCCCGGGACATCCTACTGGCAGTACTTC.

This clonotype was counted once. V gene TRBV6-2 or TRBV6-3 combines with J gene TRBJ2-7, with TRBD1 matching over 8 bases. CDR3 length: 14 residues. After removal of 8 bases from V and 5 bases from J, the junction contained 11 bases not matched to a gene. Germline assignment: CDR1 MNHEY and CDR2 SVGEGT. CDR3 sequence (DNA): TGTGCCAGCGCAGAAGGACAGGGTCCCAACGAGCAGTACTTC. Residues: CASAEGQGPNEQYF.